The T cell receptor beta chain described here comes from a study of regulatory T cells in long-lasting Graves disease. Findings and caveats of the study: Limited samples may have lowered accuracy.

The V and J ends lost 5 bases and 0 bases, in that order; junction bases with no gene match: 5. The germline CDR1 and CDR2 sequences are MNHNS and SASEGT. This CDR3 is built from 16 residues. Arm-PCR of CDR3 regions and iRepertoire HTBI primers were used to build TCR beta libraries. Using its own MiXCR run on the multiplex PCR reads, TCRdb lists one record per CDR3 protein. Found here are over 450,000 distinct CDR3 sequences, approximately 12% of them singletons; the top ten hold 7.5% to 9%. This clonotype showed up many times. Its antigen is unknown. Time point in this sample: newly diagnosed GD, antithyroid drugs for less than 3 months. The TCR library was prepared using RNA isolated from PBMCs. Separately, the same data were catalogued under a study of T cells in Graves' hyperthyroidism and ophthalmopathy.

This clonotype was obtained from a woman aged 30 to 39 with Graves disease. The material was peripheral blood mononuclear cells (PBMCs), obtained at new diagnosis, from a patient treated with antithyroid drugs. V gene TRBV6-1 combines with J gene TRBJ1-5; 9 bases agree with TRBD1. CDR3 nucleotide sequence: TGTGCCAGCAGTCGGGGACAGGGCCCTAGCAATCAGCCCCAGCATTTT. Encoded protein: CASSRGQGPSNQPQHF.